This passage covers 18 T cell receptor beta chains from one sample sequenced in a study of blood T cell repertoires in COVID-19. TCRdb's copy holds only in-frame clones and misses some; the assay was immunoSEQ multiplex PCR. This sample carries fewer than 100,000 clones, 90% of them seen once, and the ten largest clones take 0.77%. Sequences were obtained from peripheral blood. The receptors originated from a woman of 80 years or more with acute or convalescent COVID-19.

The gene calls are TRBV19 and TRBJ2-3; tentatively, D is TRBD2 (5 bases). V lost 6 bases, J lost 4 bases, and 14 bases lay in between. The CDR3 has 14 residues. From germline, CDR1 is LNHDA and CDR2 SQIVND (reference sequence). The CDR3 loop reads CASRSEPGADTQYF. CDR3 DNA: TGTGCCAGTAGATCGGAGCCCGGGGCAGATACGCAGTATTTT.

V and J are TRBV4-1 and TRBJ1-6, with TRBD1 identical over 8 bases. Trimming cost V 4 bases and J 7 bases; bases outside gene matches: 6. Germline CDR1 MGHRA, CDR2 YSYEKL. The CDR3 sequence is 15 residues long. CDR3 sequence (DNA): TGCGCCAGCAGCCTAAGGACAGGGTCAAATTCACCCCTCCACTTT. It encodes CASSLRTGSNSPLHF.

The chain has TRBV6-4 and TRBJ2-1, with D unclear. The CDR3 has 12 residues. Trimming took 1 base from V and 9 from J, leaving 7 bases between them. Looked up from germline, CDR1 is MRHNA and CDR2 is SNTAGT. The DNA for the CDR3 is TGTGCCAGCAGTGACTTCGGTGGTGAGCAGTTCTTC. Translating gives CASSDFGGEQFF.

This chain connects TRBV6-5 to TRBJ2-7; TRBD1 matches 8 bases. The junction had 6 bases not matched to a gene; V was cut back by 8 bases and J by 3 bases. Germline loops: CDR1 MNHEY, CDR2 SVGAGI. The CDR3 extends over 13 amino acids. The CDR3, as DNA: TGTGCCAGCCGGTCAGGGGGCTTCTACGAGCAGTACTTC. Translated, it gives CASRSGGFYEQYF.

This chain connects TRBV9 to TRBJ2-5; 7 bases align to TRBD2. The germline CDR1 and CDR2 sequences are SGDLS and YYNGEE. This CDR3 has 14 amino acids. Trimming took 4 bases from V and 1 from J; bases not matched to a gene: 4. The CDR3 DNA is TGTGCCAGCAGCCCCCTAGCGGCCCAAGAGACCCAGTACTTC. This sequence encodes CASSPLAAQETQYF.

This clone showed up just a few times. The genes are TRBV7-9 and TRBJ2-1, with TRBD2 as a possible D gene (5 bases). This CDR3 spans 12 amino acids. V was shortened by 5 bases and J by 8 bases, with 10 bases between the two germline ends. CDR1 and CDR2 from the germline V gene are SEHNR and FQNEAQ (reference sequence). CDR3 coding DNA: TGTGCCAGCAGCCCCATCGGGGATGAGCAGTTCTTC. Its translation: CASSPIGDEQFF.

This CDR3 reads CASSRELTGALNTEAFF. The CDR3 nucleotides read TGTGCCAGCAGTCGAGAGCTTACAGGGGCCTTGAACACTGAAGCTTTCTTT. The rearrangement joins TRBV3-1 (or the pseudogene TRBV3-2) to TRBJ1-1; 7 positions agree with TRBD1. With V trimmed by 6 bases and J by 0 bases, 13 bases remained unmatched. This CDR3 contains 17 residues. Looked up from germline, CDR1 is LGHDT and CDR2 is YNNKEL (reference sequence).

The chain recombines TRBV3-1 (or the pseudogene TRBV3-2) with TRBJ2-1; 8 positions match TRBD2. J gave up 4 bases and V 1 base, and 3 bases lay outside the gene matches. From germline, CDR1 is LGHDT and CDR2 YNNKEL (reference sequence). The CDR3 loop spans 15 amino acids. Here the CDR3 DNA reads TGTGCCAGCAGCCAAGTTGCGGGGGGATACAATGAGCAGTTCTTC. Encoded protein: CASSQVAGGYNEQFF.

The chain uses TRBV10-3 and TRBJ1-2; D is ambiguous. Trimming removed 6 bases from V and 5 bases from J, with 25 bases in between. The CDR3 extends over 17 amino acids. The germline gives CDR1 ENHRY, CDR2 SYGVKD. The CDR3 DNA reads TGTGCCATCAGCCCCCTTCCCTATCCCCAGGAGGAATATGGCTACACCTTC. Translating gives CAISPLPYPQEEYGYTF.

V is TRBV5-4 and J is TRBJ2-3; 12 bases align to TRBD2. There are 15 residues in the CDR3. V was pared by 4 bases and J by 5 bases, with 5 bases of the junction left unmatched. From germline, CDR1 is SGHNT and CDR2 YYREEE (reference sequence). In DNA form, the CDR3 reads TGTGCCAGCAGCGCTAGCGGGGGGGCCCTAGATACGCAGTATTTT. It specifies CASSASGGALDTQYF.

The rearrangement links TRBV21-1 to TRBJ2-1; the table's D call, TRBD2, has no DNA check behind it. TRBV21-1 is shown as a pseudogene. CDR3 length: 18 residues. This CDR3 reads CASSRGPSGCSYYNEQFF. In DNA form, the CDR3 reads TGTGCCAGCAGCAGGGGTCCTAGCGGGTGTTCTTATTACAATGAGCAGTTCTTC.

A few counts support this clone. The CDR3 loop reads CASSIGLVDEQFF. CDR3 in DNA: TGTGCCAGTAGTATCGGACTAGTTGATGAGCAGTTCTTC. The rearrangement uses TRBV19 and TRBJ2-1, with 7 bases matching TRBD2. The germline V gene has CDR1 LNHDA and CDR2 SQIVND (reference sequence). The CDR3 extends over 13 amino acids. Germline trimming cut 3 bases from V and 8 bases from J; bases unmatched to any gene: 4.

The chain links TRBV5-6 to TRBJ2-7, with TRBD1 as a possible D gene (6 bases). V was clipped by 2 bases and J by 3 bases, with 9 bases between them. CDR3 length: 13 amino acids. CDR1 is SGHDT, CDR2 YYEEEE, per germline. In DNA form, the CDR3 reads TGTGCCAGCAGCTTTAGGGGGTACTACGAGCAGTACTTC. This translates into CASSFRGYYEQYF. Filled out from reference TRBV5-6 and TRBJ2-7, the complete variable domain reads DAGVTQSPTHLIKTRGQQVTLRCSPKSGHDTVSWYQQALGQGPQFIFQYYEEEERQRGNFPDRFSGHQFPNYSSELNVNALLLGDSALYLCASSFRGYYEQYFGPGTRLTVT.

The rearrangement uses TRBV7-2 and TRBJ2-1; 9 positions match TRBD2. CDR3 size: 14 residues. Looked up from germline, CDR1 is SGHTA and CDR2 is FQGNSA. With V trimmed by 4 bases and J by 6 bases, 4 bases remained unmatched. The CDR3 nucleotides are TGTGCCAGCAGCTCGCGGGGGGGCGGCAATGAGCAGTTCTTC. This sequence encodes CASSSRGGGNEQFF. The whole variable domain, remainder taken from reference TRBV7-2 and TRBJ2-1, is GAGVSQSPSNKVTEKGKDVELRCDPISGHTALYWYRQSLGQGLEFLIYFQGNSAPDKSGLPSDRFSAERTGGSVSTLTIQRTQQEDSAVYLCASSSRGGGNEQFFGPGTRLTVL.

The V gene is TRBV5-1, the J gene TRBJ1-5; D uncertain. Trimming removed 0 bases at V and 3 bases at J, with 7 bases between. There are 14 residues in the CDR3. Germline CDR1 and CDR2: SGHRS and YFSETQ. The CDR3 nucleotides are TGCGCCAGCAGCTTGGACATTAACAATCAGCCCCAGCATTTT. Translated: CASSLDINNQPQHF. The whole variable domain, remainder taken from reference TRBV5-1 and TRBJ1-5, is KAGVTQTPRYLIKTRGQQVTLSCSPISGHRSVSWYQQTPGQGLQFLFEYFSETQRNKGNFPGRFSGRQFSNSRSEMNVSTLELGDSALYLCASSLDINNQPQHFGDGTRLSIL.

This chain connects TRBV19 to TRBJ1-5; D is ambiguous. The CDR3 runs to 14 residues. Germline V gene data show CDR1 as LNHDA and CDR2 as SQIVND (reference sequence). Trimming left V 3 bases short and J 3 bases short, with 9 bases between. This CDR3 reads CASSMARDNQPQHF. The CDR3 DNA reads TGTGCCAGTAGTATGGCCCGGGACAATCAGCCCCAGCATTTT.

CDR3 sequence reads: CASSYRRSRGSPLHF. The CDR3 DNA sequence: TGTGCCAGCAGTTACAGGAGATCTAGAGGATCACCCCTCCACTTT. The rearrangement links TRBV6-2 or TRBV6-3 to TRBJ1-6; D is undetermined. V shed 2 bases and J shed 10 bases, with 15 bases lying between them. The CDR3 covers 15 residues. Germline V gives CDR1 MNHEY, CDR2 SVGEGT.

The chain is built from TRBV27 and TRBJ2-1; 9 bases line up with TRBD2. V lost 8 bases and J lost 4; bases outside the gene matches: 6. CDR1 is MNHEY and CDR2 is SMNVEV in the germline V gene (reference sequence). This CDR3 spans 14 amino acids. CDR3: CASHGLARYNEQFF. In DNA form, the CDR3 reads TGTGCCAGCCACGGACTAGCGCGTTACAATGAGCAGTTCTTC.